The 10 T cell receptor beta chains presented below share a single source sample, sequenced in a study of blood T cell repertoires in COVID-19. Repertoires were generated with immunoSEQ multiplex PCR, while TCRdb's copy carries only in-frame clones and drops some. The repertoire consists of 100,000 to 140,000 clones, with around 88% occurring once and the leading ten covering 5.5% to 8%. Sequencing was done on a sample of peripheral blood. Receptors originate from a man aged 50-59 years with active or convalescent COVID-19.

The rearrangement uses TRBV6-5 and TRBJ2-5; TRBD2 is a possible D gene (6 bases). Trimming shortened V by 8 bases and J by 4 bases, and 14 bases separated the two germline ends. The CDR3 is 13 residues long. Germline loops: CDR1 MNHEY, CDR2 SVGAGI. In DNA, the CDR3 is TGTGCCAGCGCCCGGTGGAGGGGAGAGACCCAGTACTTC. Protein product: CASARWRGETQYF.

The rearrangement uses TRBV20-1 and TRBJ1-6; 7 nucleotides line up with TRBD1. CDR1 and CDR2 from the germline V gene are DFQATT and SNEGSKA (reference sequence). This CDR3 comprises 16 residues. V lost 3 bases to trimming and J lost 7 bases; unmatched junction nucleotides: 12. CDR3 loop: CSASSLGRGQNSPLHF. CDR3 sequence (DNA): TGCAGTGCTAGTTCTTTGGGAAGGGGGCAAAATTCACCCCTCCACTTT.

The rearrangement uses TRBV25-1 and TRBJ2-1, with 15 bases lining up with TRBD2. Losses at the gene ends were 3 bases for V and 4 bases for J; bases not matched to a gene: 7. CDR1 and CDR2 (germline): MGHDK, SYGVNS. The CDR3 is made up of 18 amino acids. The CDR3 is CASSDPTGLAGGYNEQFF. The CDR3 DNA is TGTGCCAGCAGTGACCCCACGGGACTAGCGGGAGGATACAATGAGCAGTTCTTC.

The chain links TRBV5-1 to TRBJ2-3; tentatively, D is TRBD2 (6 bases). The CDR3 length is 17 residues. V lost 0 bases and J 0 bases, leaving 14 bases between the germline ends. Germline CDR1 and CDR2: SGHRS and YFSETQ. The DNA for the CDR3 is TGCGCCAGCAGCTTGGAAGTTAGCGGCTCTAGCACAGATACGCAGTATTTT. Protein product: CASSLEVSGSSTDTQYF.

The chain joins TRBV9 to TRBJ2-3; D ambiguous. Trimming pared 4 bases from V and 1 base from J, leaving 13 bases between. Germline V gene sequence: CDR1 SGDLS, CDR2 YYNGEE. The CDR3 has 15 residues. CDR3 in amino acids: CASSPRLLGTDTQYF. The CDR3 region has the DNA TGTGCCAGCAGCCCCCGACTCCTCGGCACAGATACGCAGTATTTT.

The chain combines TRBV7-9 with TRBJ2-1; D possibly corresponds to TRBD1 (6 bases). CDR1 and CDR2 (germline): SEHNR, FQNEAQ (reference sequence). The CDR3 contains 13 residues. Trimming took off 5 bases at V and 6 bases at J, with 11 bases between the two ends. CDR3 coding DNA: TGTGCCAGCAGCCTGACACAGGGCAATGAGCAGTTCTTC. This encodes CASSLTQGNEQFF. Drawing the rest from reference TRBV7-9 and TRBJ2-1, the complete variable domain is DTGVSQNPRHKITKRGQNVTFRCDPISEHNRLYWYRQTLGQGPEFLTYFQNEAQLEKSRLLSDRFSAERPKGSFSTLEIQRTEQGDSAMYLCASSLTQGNEQFFGPGTRLTVL.

The rearrangement uses TRBV5-6 and TRBJ2-1; 10 positions agree with TRBD2. CDR3 length: 15 amino acids. Trimming removed 1 base from V and 7 bases from J; junction bases left unmatched: 5. In germline, CDR1 is SGHDT, CDR2 YYEEEE. This CDR3 reads CASSLLGLAVNEQFF. In DNA, the CDR3 is TGTGCCAGCAGCTTGTTAGGACTAGCGGTTAATGAGCAGTTCTTC. The complete variable domain, with remaining parts taken from reference TRBV5-6 and TRBJ2-1, reads DAGVTQSPTHLIKTRGQQVTLRCSPKSGHDTVSWYQQALGQGPQFIFQYYEEEERQRGNFPDRFSGHQFPNYSSELNVNALLLGDSALYLCASSLLGLAVNEQFFGPGTRLTVL.

CDR3 coding DNA: TGTGCCAGCAGTTCCTCCAGTGGGCGATTCCAAGAGACCCAGTACTTC. Amino acids: CASSSSSGRFQETQYF. The chain joins TRBV28 to TRBJ2-5; no definite D call. Germline CDR1 MDHEN, CDR2 SYDVKM. The CDR3 length is 16 residues. Deletions cut 4 bases from V and 1 base from J, with 16 bases between. Full variable domain (outside the CDR3, taken from reference TRBV28 and TRBJ2-5): DVKVTQSSRYLVKRTGEKVFLECVQDMDHENMFWYRQDPGLGLRLIYFSYDVKMKEKGDIPEGYSVSREKKERFSLILESASTNQTSMYLCASSSSSGRFQETQYFGPGTRLLVL.

The CDR3 here is CAWSEGTGLNYGYTF. In DNA form, the CDR3 reads TGTGCCTGGAGTGAGGGGACAGGGCTTAACTATGGCTACACCTTC. The rearrangement joins TRBV30 to TRBJ1-2; 9 bases are a match to TRBD1. Trimming cost V 1 base and J 1 base; bases outside gene matches: 4. This CDR3 is built from 15 residues. CDR1 GTSNPN and CDR2 SVGIG come from the germline V gene (reference sequence). Using reference TRBV30 and TRBJ1-2 for the parts outside the CDR3, the full variable domain is SQTIHQWPATLVQPVGSPLSLECTVEGTSNPNLYWYRQAAGRGLQLLFYSVGIGQISSEVPQNLSASRPQDRQFILSSKKLLLSDSGFYLCAWSEGTGLNYGYTFGSGTRLTVV.

This sequence joins TRBV4-3 and TRBJ2-1; 12 bases agree with TRBD2. Germline CDR1 is LGHNA and CDR2 is YSLEER. J lost 9 bases, V lost 0 bases, and 3 bases had no gene match. This CDR3 comprises 15 residues. The CDR3 nucleotides read TGCGCCAGCAGCCAAGAAACTAGCGGGGGGTTTGAGCAGTTCTTC. This encodes CASSQETSGGFEQFF.